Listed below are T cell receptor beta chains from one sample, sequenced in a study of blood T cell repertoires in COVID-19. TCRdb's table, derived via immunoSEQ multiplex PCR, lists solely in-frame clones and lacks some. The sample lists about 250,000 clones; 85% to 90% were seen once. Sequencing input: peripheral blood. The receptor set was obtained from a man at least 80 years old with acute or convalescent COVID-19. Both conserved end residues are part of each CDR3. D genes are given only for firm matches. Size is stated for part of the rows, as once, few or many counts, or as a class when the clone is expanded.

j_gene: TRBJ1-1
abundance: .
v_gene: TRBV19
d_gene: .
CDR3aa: CASSTTANTEAFF
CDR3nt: TGTGCCAGTAGTACAACAGCGAACACTGAAGCTTTCTTT

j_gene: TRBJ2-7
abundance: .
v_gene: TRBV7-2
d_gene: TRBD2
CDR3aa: CASSERLAGGGEQYF
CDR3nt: TGTGCCAGCAGCGAGAGACTAGCGGGAGGGGGGGAGCAGTACTTC

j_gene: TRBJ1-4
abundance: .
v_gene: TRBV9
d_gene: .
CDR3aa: CASSVEYKPTTNEKLFF
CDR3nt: TGTGCCAGCAGCGTAGAGTATAAGCCAACAACTAATGAAAAACTGTTTTTT

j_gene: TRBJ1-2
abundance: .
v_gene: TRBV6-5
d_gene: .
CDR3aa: CASRRLLSGDYGYTF
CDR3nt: TGTGCCAGCAGGAGATTGCTCTCGGGGGACTATGGCTACACCTTC

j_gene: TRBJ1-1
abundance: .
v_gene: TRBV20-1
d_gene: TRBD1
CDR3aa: CSASATGGPFMNTEAFF
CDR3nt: TGCAGTGCTAGTGCGACAGGGGGTCCATTCATGAACACTGAAGCTTTCTTT

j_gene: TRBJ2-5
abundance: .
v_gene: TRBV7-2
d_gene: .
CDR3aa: CASSPGGRGETQYF
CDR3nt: TGTGCCAGCAGCCCCGGTGGGCGCGGGGAGACCCAGTACTTC

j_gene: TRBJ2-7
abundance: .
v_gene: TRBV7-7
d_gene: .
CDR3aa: CASSLVGRQATVFSSYEQYF
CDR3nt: TGTGCTAGCAGCTTAGTCGGTAGACAGGCGACGGTATTCAGCTCCTACGAGCAGTACTTC

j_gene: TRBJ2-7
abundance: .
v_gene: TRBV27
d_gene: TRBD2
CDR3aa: CASSLSSSGPSEQYF
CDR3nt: TGTGCCAGCAGTTTATCGTCTAGCGGACCTTCCGAGCAGTACTTC

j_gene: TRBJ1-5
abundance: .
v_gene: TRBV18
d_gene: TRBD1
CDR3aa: CASSPWTGSNQPQHF
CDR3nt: TGTGCCAGCTCACCATGGACAGGTAGCAATCAGCCCCAGCATTTT

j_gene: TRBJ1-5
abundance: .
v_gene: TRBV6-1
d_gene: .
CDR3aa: CASSEAGRGRNQPQHF
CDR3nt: TGTGCCAGCAGTGAAGCGGGCAGGGGTCGTAATCAGCCCCAGCATTTT

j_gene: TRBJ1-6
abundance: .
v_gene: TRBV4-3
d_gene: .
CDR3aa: CASSQDGHSSNSPLHF
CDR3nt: TGCGCCAGCAGCCAAGATGGTCATTCTAGTAATTCACCCCTCCACTTT

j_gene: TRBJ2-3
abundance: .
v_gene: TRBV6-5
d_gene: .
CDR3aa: CASRRLRSDTQYF
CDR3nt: TGTGCCAGCAGGCGTTTGCGTTCGGATACGCAGTATTTT

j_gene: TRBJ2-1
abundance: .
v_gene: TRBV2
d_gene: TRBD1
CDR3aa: CASRTGTGENEQFF
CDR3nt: TGTGCCAGCAGGACCGGGACAGGGGAGAATGAGCAGTTCTTC

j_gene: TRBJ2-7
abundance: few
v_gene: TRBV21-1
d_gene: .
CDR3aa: CADRGNSGRAPYEQYF
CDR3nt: TGTGCCGACAGAGGAAATAGCGGGAGGGCCCCCTACGAGCAGTACTTC

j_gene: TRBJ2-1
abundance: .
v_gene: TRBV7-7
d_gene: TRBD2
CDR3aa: CASSLGVAGGQSEQFF
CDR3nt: TGTGCTAGCAGCTTAGGGGTAGCGGGAGGGCAGAGTGAGCAGTTCTTC

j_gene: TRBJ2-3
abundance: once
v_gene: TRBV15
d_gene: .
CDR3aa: CATSNRYTDTQYF
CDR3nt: TGTGCCACCAGCAACAGGTACACAGATACGCAGTATTTT

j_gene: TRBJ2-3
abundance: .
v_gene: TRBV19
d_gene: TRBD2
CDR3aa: CASSGLAGVPTDTQYF
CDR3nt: TGTGCCAGTAGCGGACTAGCGGGAGTACCCACAGATACGCAGTATTTT

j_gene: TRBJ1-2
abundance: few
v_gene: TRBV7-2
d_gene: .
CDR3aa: CASNPEGDYYGYTF
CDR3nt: TGTGCCAGCAACCCGGAGGGAGATTACTATGGCTACACCTTC

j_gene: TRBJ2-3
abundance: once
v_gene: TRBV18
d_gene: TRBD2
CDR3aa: CASSPSSGKVDTQYF
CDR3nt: TGTGCCAGCTCACCTTCTAGCGGGAAGGTAGATACGCAGTATTTT

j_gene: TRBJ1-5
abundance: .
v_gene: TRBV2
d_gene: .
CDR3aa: CASSGFGGGSNQPQHF
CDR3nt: TGTGCCAGCAGTGGCTTTGGTGGAGGGAGCAATCAGCCCCAGCATTTT

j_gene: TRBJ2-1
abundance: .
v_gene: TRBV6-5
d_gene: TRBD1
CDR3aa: CASSSPTGGVYNEQFF
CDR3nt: TGTGCCAGCAGTTCCCCTACAGGGGGCGTCTACAATGAGCAGTTCTTC

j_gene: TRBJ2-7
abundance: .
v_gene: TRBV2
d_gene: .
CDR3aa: CASSGDKRNEQYF
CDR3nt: TGTGCCAGCAGTGGGGACAAAAGGAACGAGCAGTACTTC

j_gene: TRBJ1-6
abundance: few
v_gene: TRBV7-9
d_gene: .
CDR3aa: CASSSDWSPLHF
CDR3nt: TGTGCCAGCAGCTCAGACTGGTCACCCCTCCACTTT

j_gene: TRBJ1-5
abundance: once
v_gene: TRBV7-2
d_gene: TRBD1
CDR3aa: CASSPQPGQGRQPQHF
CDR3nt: TGTGCCAGCAGCCCCCAGCCTGGACAGGGGAGGCAGCCCCAGCATTTT

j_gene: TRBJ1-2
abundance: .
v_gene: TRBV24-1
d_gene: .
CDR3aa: CATSRTANYGYTF
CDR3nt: TGTGCCACCAGCCGGACAGCTAACTATGGCTACACCTTC

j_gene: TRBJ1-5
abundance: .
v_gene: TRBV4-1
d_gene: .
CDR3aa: CASSQQGNQPQHF
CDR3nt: TGCGCCAGCAGCCAGCAGGGTAATCAGCCCCAGCATTTT

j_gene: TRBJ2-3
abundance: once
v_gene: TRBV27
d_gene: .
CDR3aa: CASSPTLGGGGDTQYF
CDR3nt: TGTGCCAGCAGCCCGACTCTAGGAGGGGGCGGAGATACGCAGTATTTT

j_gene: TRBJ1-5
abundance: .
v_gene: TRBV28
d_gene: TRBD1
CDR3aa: CASSLWTGNQPQHF
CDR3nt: TGTGCCAGCAGTTTATGGACAGGGAATCAGCCCCAGCATTTT

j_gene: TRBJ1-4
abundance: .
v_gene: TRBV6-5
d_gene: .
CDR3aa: CASSLGGNEKLFF
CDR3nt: TGTGCCAGCAGTCTTGGCGGTAATGAAAAACTGTTTTTT

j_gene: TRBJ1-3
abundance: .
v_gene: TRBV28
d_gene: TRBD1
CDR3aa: CASSLWGQRIRNTIYF
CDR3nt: TGTGCCAGCAGTTTATGGGGACAGCGGATTAGGAACACCATATATTTT

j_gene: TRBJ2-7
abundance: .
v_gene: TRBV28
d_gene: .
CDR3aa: CASNVRTWPAVQYF
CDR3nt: TGTGCCAGCAACGTACGGACATGGCCTGCCGTGCAGTACTTC

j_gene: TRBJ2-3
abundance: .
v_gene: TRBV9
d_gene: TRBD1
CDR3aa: CASSAGTGYDTQYF
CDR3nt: TGTGCCAGCAGCGCCGGGACAGGGTATGATACGCAGTATTTT

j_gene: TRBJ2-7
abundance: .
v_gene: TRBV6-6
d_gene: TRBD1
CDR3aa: CASSYVAGGGYEQYF
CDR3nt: TGTGCCAGCAGTTACGTGGCAGGGGGCGGCTACGAGCAGTACTTC

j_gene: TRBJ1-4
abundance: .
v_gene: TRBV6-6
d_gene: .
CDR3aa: CASSNGPRGNEKLFF
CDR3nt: TGTGCCAGCAGCAACGGACCCAGGGGTAATGAAAAACTGTTTTTT

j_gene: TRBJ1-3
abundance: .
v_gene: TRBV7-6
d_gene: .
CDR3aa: CASARYGTTSGNTIYF
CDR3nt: TGTGCCAGCGCCCGGTATGGGACAACCTCTGGAAACACCATATATTTT

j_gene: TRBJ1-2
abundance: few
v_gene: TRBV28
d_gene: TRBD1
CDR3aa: CASSLTGDHRYGYTF
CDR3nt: TGTGCCAGCAGTTTAACAGGGGATCATCGCTATGGCTACACCTTC

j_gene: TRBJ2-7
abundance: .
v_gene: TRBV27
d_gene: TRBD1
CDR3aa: CASRLGQGMIYEQYF
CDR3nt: TGTGCCAGCAGGCTAGGACAGGGGATGATCTACGAGCAGTACTTC

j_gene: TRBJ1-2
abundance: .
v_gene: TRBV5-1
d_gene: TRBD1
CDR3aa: CASSIRTGMMNYGYTF
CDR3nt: TGCGCCAGCAGCATACGGACAGGGATGATGAACTATGGCTACACCTTC